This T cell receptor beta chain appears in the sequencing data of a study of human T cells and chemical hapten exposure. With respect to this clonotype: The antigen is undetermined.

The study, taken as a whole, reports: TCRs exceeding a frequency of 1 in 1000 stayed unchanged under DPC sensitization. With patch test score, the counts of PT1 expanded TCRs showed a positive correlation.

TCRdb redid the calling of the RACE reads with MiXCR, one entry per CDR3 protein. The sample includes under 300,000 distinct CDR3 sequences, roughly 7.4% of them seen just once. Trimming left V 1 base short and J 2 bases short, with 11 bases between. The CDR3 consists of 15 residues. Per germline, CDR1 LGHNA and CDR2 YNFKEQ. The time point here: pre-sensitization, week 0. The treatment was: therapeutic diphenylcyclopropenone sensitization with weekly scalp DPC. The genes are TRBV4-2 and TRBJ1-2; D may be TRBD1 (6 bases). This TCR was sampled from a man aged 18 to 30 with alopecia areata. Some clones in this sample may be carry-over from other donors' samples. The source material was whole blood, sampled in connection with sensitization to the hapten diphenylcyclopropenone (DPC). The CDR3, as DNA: TGTGCCAGCAGCCAAGTCACAGGGCTAAACTATGGCTACACCTTC. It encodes CASSQVTGLNYGYTF.